A selection of T cell receptor beta chains follows, all from one sample in a study of T cells after yellow fever vaccination. One entry per CDR3 protein results from TCRdb running MiXCR on the 5' RACE reads. The sample shows 250,000 to 300,000 distinct CDR3 sequences, about 5.2% of them seen only once. This specimen was CD4+ T cells sorted from PBMCs, taken on the day of the yellow fever booster vaccination. Receptor source: a man between 18 and 29 years old who received the YFV17D yellow fever vaccine. The conserved cysteine and the conserved F or W are not part of the CDR3 here.

CDR3 protein: ASSEVNLANTGELF
J gene: TRBJ2-2
V gene: TRBV5-4

CDR3 protein: ASSLQQGNTEAF
J gene: TRBJ1-1
V gene: TRBV7-9

CDR3 protein: ASSQVATGVSPLH
J gene: TRBJ1-6
V gene: TRBV4-3

CDR3 protein: ASSPEAETQY
J gene: TRBJ2-5
V gene: TRBV18

CDR3 protein: ASSQDTRFSSYEQY
J gene: TRBJ2-7
V gene: TRBV4-3

CDR3 protein: ASSSLGGGGAFYEQY
J gene: TRBJ2-7
V gene: TRBV5-1

CDR3 protein: ASSTTGGAGYGYT
J gene: TRBJ1-2
V gene: TRBV7-9

CDR3 protein: ASSWGRNEKLF
J gene: TRBJ1-4
V gene: TRBV5-1

CDR3 protein: ASRRDGGYSTDTQY
J gene: TRBJ2-3
V gene: TRBV5-1

CDR3 protein: ASVGLNRREGINYGYT
J gene: TRBJ1-2
V gene: TRBV11-2

CDR3 protein: ASSLWDRPYGYT
J gene: TRBJ1-2
V gene: TRBV28

CDR3 protein: ASSPSGQGSRGYT
J gene: TRBJ1-2
V gene: TRBV18

CDR3 protein: AWSGQGNTGELF
J gene: TRBJ2-2
V gene: TRBV30

CDR3 protein: ASGGQQAANTEAF
J gene: TRBJ1-1
V gene: TRBV7-9

CDR3 protein: ATGEGVGQPQH
J gene: TRBJ1-5
V gene: TRBV24-1

CDR3 protein: ASSSPGLAGRETQY
J gene: TRBJ2-5
V gene: TRBV7-2

CDR3 protein: SAPQTSGGFNEQF
J gene: TRBJ2-1
V gene: TRBV20-1

CDR3 protein: AISGAEASSYNSPLH
J gene: TRBJ1-6
V gene: TRBV10-3

CDR3 protein: ASSYNPRGGQAGVEDTQY
J gene: TRBJ2-3
V gene: TRBV6-2/TRBV6-3

CDR3 protein: ASRGTGSYEQY
J gene: TRBJ2-7
V gene: TRBV12-3/TRBV12-4

CDR3 protein: SAEQGVRNSPLH
J gene: TRBJ1-6
V gene: TRBV20-1

CDR3 protein: ASSLGDRSTDTQY
J gene: TRBJ2-3
V gene: TRBV5-1

CDR3 protein: ASSLAEGAQPQH
J gene: TRBJ1-5
V gene: TRBV7-2

CDR3 protein: ASSLFSGGPSTYNEQF
J gene: TRBJ2-1
V gene: TRBV7-9

CDR3 protein: ASRRTVRQASGNTIY
J gene: TRBJ1-3
V gene: TRBV2

CDR3 protein: ASSLTQGANTEAF
J gene: TRBJ1-1
V gene: TRBV5-8

CDR3 protein: SAAWYNEQF
J gene: TRBJ2-1
V gene: TRBV29-1

CDR3 protein: SARTRGLEAF
J gene: TRBJ1-1
V gene: TRBV20-1

CDR3 protein: ATRIQGGEKLF
J gene: TRBJ1-4
V gene: TRBV15

CDR3 protein: ASSLDYGKNQPQH
J gene: TRBJ1-5
V gene: TRBV5-1

CDR3 protein: ASSSIDRLGETQY
J gene: TRBJ2-5
V gene: TRBV27

CDR3 protein: ASSQVAGGDFGEQF
J gene: TRBJ2-1
V gene: TRBV4-3

CDR3 protein: ASSVDPNSPLH
J gene: TRBJ1-6
V gene: TRBV9

CDR3 protein: ASSLGVGESTNEKLF
J gene: TRBJ1-4
V gene: TRBV5-1

CDR3 protein: SARARGLAKNIQY
J gene: TRBJ2-4
V gene: TRBV20-1

CDR3 protein: ASSLDRGSDSPLH
J gene: TRBJ1-6
V gene: TRBV5-1

CDR3 protein: ASLPSGGADTQY
J gene: TRBJ2-3
V gene: TRBV5-1

CDR3 protein: ASSLVGSPGETQY
J gene: TRBJ2-5
V gene: TRBV7-9

CDR3 protein: SGRRGDIQY
J gene: TRBJ2-4
V gene: TRBV29-1

CDR3 protein: ASSMGWQENSPLH
J gene: TRBJ1-6
V gene: TRBV19

CDR3 protein: AIRDRGSGTDTQY
J gene: TRBJ2-3
V gene: TRBV10-3

CDR3 protein: ASSLRLAEYNEQF
J gene: TRBJ2-1
V gene: TRBV12-3/TRBV12-4

CDR3 protein: ASSLLRGTSGVLSTDTQY
J gene: TRBJ2-3
V gene: TRBV4-2

CDR3 protein: SAPLAGSNNSPLH
J gene: TRBJ1-6
V gene: TRBV20-1

CDR3 protein: ASSQDFTEAF
J gene: TRBJ1-1
V gene: TRBV3-1

CDR3 protein: SARDSRTGAEKLF
J gene: TRBJ1-4
V gene: TRBV20-1

CDR3 protein: SAKQGSANTEAF
J gene: TRBJ1-1
V gene: TRBV20-1

CDR3 protein: ASGGEDNQPQH
J gene: TRBJ1-5
V gene: TRBV4-2

CDR3 protein: ASSLDGGTRNSPLH
J gene: TRBJ1-6
V gene: TRBV7-2

CDR3 protein: ASSLVGPVETQY
J gene: TRBJ2-5
V gene: TRBV7-2

CDR3 protein: ASSEGVSSYNEQF
J gene: TRBJ2-1
V gene: TRBV2

CDR3 protein: ASSSASGGADTQY
J gene: TRBJ2-3
V gene: TRBV9

CDR3 protein: ASTLNLGGNTIY
J gene: TRBJ1-3
V gene: TRBV7-9

CDR3 protein: ASSPGLTQY
J gene: TRBJ2-3
V gene: TRBV6-2/TRBV6-3